A selection of T cell receptor beta chains follows, all from one sample in a study of cytomegalovirus exposure and HLA in healthy donors. Only in-frame clones appear in the TCRdb table, and some are missing; sequencing was by immunoSEQ multiplex PCR. Of roughly 100,000 clones listed, over 60% are singletons. Source material: PBMCs. These receptors were obtained from a woman aged 18-29 years in good health and CMV-seropositive. The CDR3 runs from the conserved cysteine through the conserved F or W. The D gene is left open where the match is weak. Clone size, where shown, is once, few, many, or a class for clones that have expanded.

.	TRBJ2-7	TRBV29-1	.	TGCAGCGTTGAAGGAAAGGCGGCCCCCTACGAGCAGTACTTC	CSVEGKAAPYEQYF
.	TRBJ2-5	TRBV7-9	TRBD1	TGTGCCAGCATCGACAGGGTGGGAGAGACCCAGTACTTC	CASIDRVGETQYF
.	TRBJ1-2	TRBV2	.	TGTGCCAGCAGTGAAGCTGGAGGGGCGCGCGGCTACACCTTC	CASSEAGGARGYTF
.	TRBJ1-2	TRBV16	TRBD1	TGTGCCAGCAGCCCGCCCGGGACAGGGGACTATGGCTACACCTTC	CASSPPGTGDYGYTF
.	TRBJ1-5	TRBV5-6	TRBD1	TGTGCCAGCAGCTTTGGACAGGGAGGAAGGCGCAATCAGCCCCAGCATTTT	CASSFGQGGRRNQPQHF
.	TRBJ2-3	TRBV30	TRBD2	TGTGCCTGGAGTGGTGGGAGGGTCACAGATACGCAGTATTTT	CAWSGGRVTDTQYF
.	TRBJ1-5	TRBV7-9	.	TGTGCCAGCAGCTCCGCCGAGAGAACCCCCCAGCATTTT	CASSSAERTPQHF
.	TRBJ1-1	TRBV5-1	TRBD1	TGCGCCAGCAGCGAAGGGAGAGGGGGCGGCACTGAAGCTTTCTTT	CASSEGRGGGTEAFF
once	TRBJ1-1	TRBV5-5	.	TGTGCCAGCAGCCCTAGGGAGAGGACTGAAGCTTTCTTT	CASSPRERTEAFF
.	TRBJ1-1	TRBV4-1	TRBD1	TGCGCCAGCAGTTTCAGGACAGGGGATATCCCTGAAGCTTTCTTT	CASSFRTGDIPEAFF
.	TRBJ2-3	TRBV19	.	TGTGCCAGTAGTATGGGTCAGGGTAACACAGATACGCAGTATTTT	CASSMGQGNTDTQYF
.	TRBJ2-7	TRBV4-1	TRBD1	TGCGCCAGCAGCCATCCCGGGACAGGGGTGTACGAGCAGTACTTC	CASSHPGTGVYEQYF
once	TRBJ2-1	TRBV10-1	TRBD2	TGCGCCAGCAGTGAAGCGGGAGTCGTCTTGACTGAGCAGTTCTTC	CASSEAGVVLTEQFF
once	TRBJ1-2	TRBV28	TRBD1	TGTGCCAGCAGTGAGACAGGGGAGAGTGGCTACACCTTC	CASSETGESGYTF
.	TRBJ2-2	TRBV19	TRBD2	TGTGCCAGTACCACCATTAGCGGGAGGGGAACCGGGGAGCTGTTTTTT	CASTTISGRGTGELFF
.	TRBJ1-2	TRBV2	TRBD1	TGTGCCAGTTGGGATGGGGACAGGGAAGGCTACACCTTC	CASWDGDREGYTF
.	TRBJ2-3	TRBV4-2	.	TGTGCCAGCAGCCATTCGGGGGTGGATACGCAGTATTTT	CASSHSGVDTQYF
.	TRBJ1-1	TRBV11-2	.	TGTGCCAGCAGCTTAGGATTGCGGATCAGAAAGAACACTGAAGCTTTCTTT	CASSLGLRIRKNTEAFF
.	TRBJ2-1	TRBV6-1	TRBD2	TGTGCCAGCAGTTTCAATAGCGGGAGAACTGAGCAGTTCTTC	CASSFNSGRTEQFF
few	TRBJ2-2	TRBV6-1	TRBD2	TGTGCCAGCAGTGAAATGGCGGGAGCCGTAACCGGGGAGCTGTTTTTT	CASSEMAGAVTGELFF
.	TRBJ1-1	TRBV28	.	TGTGCCAGCAGTCCTAGCTGGTCTGAAGCTTTCTTT	CASSPSWSEAFF
.	TRBJ2-3	TRBV7-3	.	TGTGCCAGCAGCTTCCAGGCTAGCCGCACAGATACGCAGTATTTT	CASSFQASRTDTQYF
.	TRBJ2-3	TRBV5-6	TRBD2	TGTGCCAGCAGGCCGACTAGCGGGGGGAACACAGATACGCAGTATTTT	CASRPTSGGNTDTQYF
.	TRBJ1-1	TRBV19	.	TGTGCCAGTAGTATCTCTAAAACTGAAGCTTTCTTT	CASSISKTEAFF
.	TRBJ2-7	TRBV27	.	TGTGCCAGCACCCCCCTCGGGGGCTCCTACGAGCAGTACTTC	CASTPLGGSYEQYF
.	TRBJ2-7	TRBV5-4	.	TGTGCCAGCAGCCTACAGGGCGGGAGCTACGAGCAGTACTTC	CASSLQGGSYEQYF
.	TRBJ2-3	TRBV7-2	.	TGTGCCAGCAGCCTGAAGAGGTTCTCCCCGCAGTATTTT	CASSLKRFSPQYF
few	TRBJ2-1	TRBV4-2	TRBD2	TGTGCCAGCAGTATTAGCGGGCCTACGCCCTCCTACAATGAGCAGTTCTTC	CASSISGPTPSYNEQFF
.	TRBJ2-7	TRBV5-1	TRBD2	TGCGCCAGCAGCCAGGCAGGCGGGAGGTCCTACGAGCAGTACTTC	CASSQAGGRSYEQYF
.	TRBJ2-7	TRBV6-1	.	TGTGCCAGCAGCAAACCCGGGATGAGCTCCTACGAGCAGTACTTC	CASSKPGMSSYEQYF
.	TRBJ2-7	TRBV4-1	TRBD2	TGCGCCAGCAGCCTAATTAGCGGGAGGGCCTACGAGCAGTACTTC	CASSLISGRAYEQYF
.	TRBJ1-3	TRBV30	TRBD1	TGTGCCTGGAGGCCACGGGACAGGGTGGGAAACACCATATATTTT	CAWRPRDRVGNTIYF
few	TRBJ2-7	TRBV5-1	TRBD2	TGCGCCAGCAGCTGGACGACTAGCGGAGGGACCCCCTACGAGCAGTACTTC	CASSWTTSGGTPYEQYF
.	TRBJ1-4	TRBV5-6	.	TGTGCCAGCAGCTTTGGGGCTGTGGGAGAAAAACTGTTTTTT	CASSFGAVGEKLFF
.	TRBJ2-6	TRBV19	.	TGTGCCAGTAGTGGCCAGGCCTCTGGGGCCAACGTCCTGACTTTC	CASSGQASGANVLTF
.	TRBJ1-1	TRBV18	.	TGTGCCAGCTCACATGGACAGACGAACACTGAAGCTTTCTTT	CASSHGQTNTEAFF
.	TRBJ1-1	TRBV6-5	.	TGTGCCAGCAGTCTTCAGTGGAACACTGAAGCTTTCTTT	CASSLQWNTEAFF
.	TRBJ2-7	TRBV28	TRBD2	TGTGCCAGCAGTTTGACTAGCGGGAGTGGGTACGAGCAGTACTTC	CASSLTSGSGYEQYF
.	TRBJ2-3	TRBV5-4	TRBD2	TGTGCCAGCAGCGAGGGACTAGCGGGAGTGGCAGATACGCAGTATTTT	CASSEGLAGVADTQYF
.	TRBJ2-7	TRBV28	TRBD2	TGTGCCAGCAGCATAGCGGGAGAGGACTACGAGCAGTACTTC	CASSIAGEDYEQYF
.	TRBJ2-2	TRBV2	.	TGTGCCAGCAGTGACGGTTGGAGGACGGCCGGGGAGCTGTTTTTT	CASSDGWRTAGELFF
.	TRBJ2-1	TRBV6-5	TRBD2	TGTGCCAGCAGTTACACCTCTAGCGGGAATGAGCAGTTCTTC	CASSYTSSGNEQFF
.	TRBJ2-2	TRBV5-1	.	TGCGCCAGCCGACCGGGGACGAACACCGGGGAGCTGTTTTTT	CASRPGTNTGELFF
.	TRBJ1-1	TRBV28	TRBD1	TGTGCCAGCAGACCAGGGACAGGGGAGACTGAAGCTTTCTTT	CASRPGTGETEAFF
once	TRBJ1-5	TRBV21-1	.	TGTGCCAGCAGCGCTCCACAGGTTCACAGCAATCAGCCCCAGCATTTT	CASSAPQVHSNQPQHF
.	TRBJ1-5	TRBV7-8	TRBD1	TGTGCCACGGGGACAGGAGCTTTCGGCAATCAGCCCCAGCATTTT	CATGTGAFGNQPQHF
.	TRBJ2-2	TRBV7-9	TRBD2	TGTGCCAGCAGCCCCCGAGCGGGAACCGGGGAGCTGTTTTTT	CASSPRAGTGELFF
few	TRBJ2-3	TRBV7-9	TRBD1	TGTGCCAGCAGTACCTGGACAGGGGAGGAGGATACGCAGTATTTT	CASSTWTGEEDTQYF